This paragraph reports one T cell receptor (beta chain). The V and J ends lost 2 bases and 4 bases, in that order; junction bases with no gene match: 4. The CDR3 length is 14 residues. Per germline, CDR1 MNHNY and CDR2 SVGAGI (reference sequence). This specimen comes from a study of blood T cell repertoires in COVID-19. Study-wide background: Acute and convalescent COVID-19 specimens originated in the United States, Italy and Spain.

As handled by the study authors: Researchers report that nucleated cell counts were estimated from reference gene primer amplification. Assay used: immunoSEQ multiplex PCR; TCRdb lists only in-frame clones, some missing. V, J and clone size derive from that table, while D and trimming were established from the DNA sequence. Found here are more than 250,000 clones, approximately 83% of them singletons; the top ten hold 2.1%. The V gene is TRBV6-6, the J gene TRBJ1-1; 7 positions agree with TRBD1. This TCR derives from a woman in her 30s who had recovered from COVID-19. Sequenced material: peripheral blood. The CDR3 DNA reads TGTGCCAGCAGTTACGCAGGGGGAAGCACTGAAGCTTTCTTT. Protein: CASSYAGGSTEAFF.